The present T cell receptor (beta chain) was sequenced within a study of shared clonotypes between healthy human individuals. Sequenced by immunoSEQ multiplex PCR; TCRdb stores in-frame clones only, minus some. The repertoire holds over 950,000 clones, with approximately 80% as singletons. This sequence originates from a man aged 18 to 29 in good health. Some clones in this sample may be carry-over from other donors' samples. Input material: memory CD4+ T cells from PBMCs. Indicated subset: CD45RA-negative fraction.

The CDR3 is CASSLMAVTPLHF. The CDR3 region has the DNA TGTGCCAGCAGTTTAATGGCAGTTACTCCCCTCCACTTT. The V call is TRBV27, the J call TRBJ1-6; D not certain. Trimming shortened V by 2 bases and J by 13 bases, and 12 bases separated the two germline ends. Germline V gene data show CDR1 as MNHEY and CDR2 as SMNVEV (reference sequence). The CDR3 extends over 13 amino acids.